The source of this T cell receptor (beta chain) is a study of blood T cell repertoires in COVID-19. The CDR3 contains 12 residues. Germline CDR1 reads MNHEY; CDR2 reads SVGAGI. V was shortened by 11 bases and J by 2 bases, with 13 bases between the two germline ends. The assay was immunoSEQ multiplex PCR, and TCRdb's table has in-frame clones only and misses some. There are over 250,000 clones in the sample; roughly 86% occur only once, and roughly 9.8% lies in the top ten. The source material was peripheral blood. V is TRBV6-5 and J is TRBJ2-7, with a tentative D call TRBD1 (6 bases). This clonotype was sampled from a man aged 40-49 years who had recovered from COVID-19. The CDR3: CAARGSPYEQYF. In nucleotides, the CDR3 is TGTGCCGCCAGGGGTTCCCCCTACGAGCAGTACTTC.